This T cell receptor beta chain was retrieved from a study of post-analysis software for immune sequencing data (dated by TCRdb to the mid-2010s). General notes on the study: Disease courses on record covered relapsing-remitting, secondary progressive and progressive-relapsing multiple sclerosis, though some patients had no subtype annotation. The patient repertoires were set against under 12 previously published healthy control repertoires from donors whose ages ranged from about 6 to 25 years. A subset of samples was prepared in parallel using single-end sample barcoding, then pooled and co-amplified after Illumina adapter ligation.

What the work shows at the level of the full study, not this receptor alone: Significantly lower normalized Chao1 diversity was found in multiple sclerosis patients than in controls, suggesting substantial peripheral T-cell clonal expansion. Significantly higher frequencies in patients than in controls were found for five or six TRBV segments, including TRBV5-6, TRBV5-1 and TRBV20-1. Strong co-clustering of samples prepared in the same batch was shown by direct clustering with F measure, prompting a batch-effect correction. The multiple sclerosis patient group was slightly younger than the control group.

TCR beta repertoires were profiled from peripheral blood of over 10 young patients with multiple sclerosis to demonstrate the VDJtools post-analysis software. Multiple sclerosis patients were children and adolescents aged roughly 6 to 17 years. Library prep was done by PCR. Instrument on record: Illumina HiSeq 2500. Unique molecular identifiers were incorporated into TCR beta cDNA libraries to reduce PCR and sequencing biases. Some 500,000 cDNA molecules were obtained per 1 to 10 million input T cells, so each molecule approximated one T cell. The same protocol used for the earlier healthy control dataset was applied to prepare and sequence the patient libraries. Samples belonging to the same batch were prepared together, multiplexed and sequenced on a shared HiSeq lane. As for the authors' bioinformatics: Raw barcoded reads were processed with MIGEC, discarding single-read molecular identifier groups before consensus assembly and CDR3 extraction. Clonotype tables were post-analysed with VDJtools, and diversity was normalized by down-sampling all datasets to the smallest sample size. Repertoire overlap clustering matched CDR3 amino acid but not nucleotide sequences to correct batch-related cross-sample contamination. TCRdb reprocessed the public reads (quality trimming at Q25 with fastp, clone calling with MiXCR) and kept in-frame beta chains. One record per CDR3 amino acid sequence lists the most common genes and DNA. TCRdb, not the original authors, processed these V and J calls. This sample gives fewer than 700,000 distinct CDR3 sequences in total; 44% of them show up just once. The ten largest clones add up to approximately 1.7% of the sample.

This clonotype was detected only a few times. Its antigen target is currently unknown. There are no base qualities to consult, and no much larger clone falls within one base. The V and J ends are trimmed by 4 bases and 2 bases, leaving 11 bases between them. Spanning cysteine to phenylalanine, the CDR3 consists of 14 amino acids. The DNA shown is the 42-base CDR3, in frame from base 1. The germline V gene (reference sequence) specifies LGHDT as CDR1 and YNNKEL as CDR2. The sample was blood. The V and J genes are TRBV3-1 and TRBJ2-5; no confident D gene assignment can be made. The clonotype was recovered from a girl between 10 and 17 years old with multiple sclerosis. Here is the DNA: TGTGCCAGCAGCCCGGATCTTAAGCAAGAGACCCAGTACTTC. The resulting protein is CASSPDLKQETQYF.